These T cell receptor beta chains were read from a single sample in a study of T-cell reconstitution after alpha-beta-depleted transplantation in children. One entry per CDR3 protein results from TCRdb running MiXCR on the PCR reads. The data show approximately 83,000 distinct CDR3 sequences, roughly an eighth seen once. Sequenced material: PBMCs from the stem cell graft donor, taken from the stem cell graft. The receptor source for this set is a human donor who donated a stem cell graft to a child with inherited bone marrow failure. The CDR3 runs from the conserved cysteine through the conserved F or W. D genes are given only for firm matches. Size tells how often a clone was seen (once, few, many) or the class of an expanded clone, and some rows leave it out.

CATSPGNTDTQYF TGTGCCACCTCCCCGGGAAACACAGATACGCAGTATTTT TRBJ2-3 . . TRBV10-3
CASKADSVVTEAFF TGTGCCTCAAAGGCCGACAGTGTAGTCACTGAAGCTTTCTTT TRBJ1-1 . . TRBV10-3
CASSFLSREEQYF TGCGCCAGCAGCTTCTTGTCCAGGGAGGAGCAGTACTTC TRBJ2-7 . many TRBV5-1
CAISEFDTGNTQYF TGTGCCATCAGTGAGTTCGATACAGGGAATACGCAGTATTTT TRBJ2-3 . many TRBV10-3
CASSWSERNEQFF TGTGCCAGCTCCTGGTCAGAGAGGAATGAGCAGTTCTTC TRBJ2-1 . many TRBV4-2
CASSRGRTGHEQYF TGTGCCAGTAGTCGTGGCAGGACGGGCCACGAGCAGTACTTC TRBJ2-7 . few TRBV19
CASSLGTGASQPQHF TGTGCCAGCAGCTTGGGGACGGGGGCATCCCAGCCCCAGCATTTT TRBJ1-5 . many TRBV5-4
CSVEWSSGSLSSYNEQFF TGCAGCGTTGAGTGGTCTAGCGGGAGCCTGAGCTCCTACAATGAGCAGTTCTTC TRBJ2-1 TRBD2 many TRBV29-1
CASSPGDRETQYF TGTGCCAGCTCACCAGGGGATAGGGAGACCCAGTACTTC TRBJ2-5 . few TRBV18
CASSLTDKETQYF TGTGCCAGCAGCCTGACGGATAAAGAGACCCAGTACTTC TRBJ2-5 . few TRBV5-5
CSASPGHQETQYF TGCAGTGCTAGCCCGGGACATCAAGAGACCCAGTACTTC TRBJ2-5 . many TRBV20-1
CSARVFASGGYEQYF TGCAGTGCTAGAGTATTTGCTAGCGGGGGGTACGAGCAGTACTTC TRBJ2-7 TRBD2 many TRBV20-1
CASSPSRDSKDTQYF TGTGCCAGCAGCCCCTCCCGGGACTCCAAAGATACGCAGTATTTT TRBJ2-3 . . TRBV7-3
CASSARQSEAFF TGTGCCAGCAGTGCCCGACAGTCTGAAGCTTTCTTT TRBJ1-1 . many TRBV27
CASSPRPGETQYF TGTGCCAGCAGCCCCAGGCCCGGGGAGACCCAGTACTTC TRBJ2-5 . many TRBV7-2
CSARDFGGNPYEQYF TGCAGTGCTAGAGATTTCGGCGGGAACCCCTACGAGCAGTACTTC TRBJ2-7 . many TRBV20-1
CGIAGGPERNEQFF TGTGGGATAGCGGGAGGGCCGGAGCGCAATGAGCAGTTCTTC TRBJ2-1 TRBD2 few TRBV10-3
CASSYIPGEQYF TGTGCCAGCAGTTACATCCCGGGGGAGCAGTACTTC TRBJ2-7 . many TRBV6-2/TRBV6-3
CASSLPWLSTEAFF TGTGCCAGCAGTCTCCCCTGGTTAAGCACTGAAGCTTTCTTT TRBJ1-1 . few TRBV28
CASSLWQSSYNEQFF TGTGCCAGCAGCTTGTGGCAGAGCTCCTACAATGAGCAGTTCTTC TRBJ2-1 . few TRBV7-2
CASSQWSGGPKAGANVLTF TGTGCCAGCAGCCAATGGTCGGGAGGGCCTAAGGCTGGGGCCAACGTCCTGACTTTC TRBJ2-6 TRBD2 many TRBV4-2
CASRKHPTSGTTDTQYF TGTGCCAGCAGAAAACATCCCACTAGCGGAACCACAGATACGCAGTATTTT TRBJ2-3 TRBD2 many TRBV7-8
CASSRAGGRGNEQFF TGTGCCAGCAGCCGTGCGGGAGGGCGGGGCAATGAGCAGTTCTTC TRBJ2-1 TRBD2 many TRBV3-1
CASRGGVEQFF TGCGCCAGCAGGGGAGGGGTTGAGCAGTTCTTC TRBJ2-1 TRBD2 many TRBV5-1
CASSQKGDREQYF TGTGCCAGCAGCCAGAAGGGTGACCGCGAGCAGTACTTC TRBJ2-7 . many TRBV4-2
CSVSTSGGHGSYEQYF TGCAGCGTTTCGACTAGCGGGGGCCATGGCTCCTACGAGCAGTACTTC TRBJ2-7 TRBD2 once TRBV29-1
CASSFLGNSPLHF TGCGCCAGCAGCTTCTTAGGGAATTCACCCCTCCACTTT TRBJ1-6 . many TRBV5-1
CASSPTQGEQFF TGTGCCAGCAGCCCCACACAGGGTGAGCAGTTCTTC TRBJ2-1 . many TRBV7-3
CASRLTPGTGEEEQYF TGTGCCAGCAGACTCACCCCCGGGACAGGGGAGGAAGAGCAGTACTTC TRBJ2-7 TRBD1 . TRBV6-6
CASSLGRDGYTF TGTGCCAGCAGCTTGGGGCGAGACGGCTACACCTTC TRBJ1-2 . many TRBV7-9
CASSSGDHSGANVLTF TGTGCCAGCAGCTCCGGGGACCACTCTGGGGCCAACGTCCTGACTTTC TRBJ2-6 . once TRBV7-3